This T cell receptor (beta chain) was found in a study of cytomegalovirus exposure and HLA in healthy donors. Trimming left V 8 bases short and J 4 bases short, with 23 bases between. The CDR3 sequence is 16 residues long. CDR1 is MDHEN, CDR2 SYDVKM, per germline. 13 Jbeta primers and 60 Vbeta primers were used for the PCR. In the authors' methods: An analysis performed later counted around 86 million unique TCR beta chains (around 11 million of them shared). Measured with immunoSEQ multiplex PCR; TCRdb has only the in-frame clones, and not every one. D and trimming come from the DNA, and the V and J calls and clone size come from that table. The sample contains about 160,000 clones, 60% to 85% of which appear only once.

This receptor was taken from a woman in her thirties or forties in good health and CMV-seropositive. This chain joins TRBV28 and TRBJ1-1; D is uncertain. The sample taken for sequencing was PBMCs. CDR3 nucleotide sequence: TGTGCCAGCCGGGAACCCGGGGAGGTTAGTAGCACTGAAGCTTTCTTT. Protein sequence: CASREPGEVSSTEAFF.